This entry is about one T cell receptor beta chain. Its target antigen remains unknown. No much larger clonotype is one base removed from it; base qualities were not supplied. This entry comes from a study of T cell repertoires in cytomegalovirus infection (dated by TCRdb to 2018 to 2020). Looking at the study overall: Recently identified HLA-C-restricted CMV epitopes, whose presentation resists viral immunomodulation, were targeted by peptide stimulations together with well-studied HLA-B-restricted epitopes. Donor HLA type was relevant to the analysis, because carriage of CMV infection together with the matching HLA type was indicated by public TCR beta signatures.

At the junction V is shortened by 2 bases and J by 5 bases, with 13 bases in between. Reading the germline V gene gives CDR1 SGHRS and CDR2 YFSETQ. The CDR3 contains 14 residues, cysteine and phenylalanine counted. Of all the DNA, just the CDR3 is kept, 42 bases in frame from base 1. The investigation overall reported the following: In both this cohort and an independent cohort of several hundred donors, the cumulative frequency of public TCR beta family members distinguished carriers of CMV infection plus the relevant HLA type. The ex vivo response was dominated by HLA-C-restricted CMV-specific TCR beta clonotypes, which also provided the single most frequent clonotype in two of eight donors.

The treatment or condition label here, explained by the study, means: in vitro stimulation with specific CMV peptide epitopes to enrich CMV-specific T cells. Sequencing used an Illumina HiSeq 1500. TCRdb took the public reads, trimmed them with fastp at Q25, ran MiXCR for clone calling and kept in-frame beta chains. Entries that share a CDR3 protein sequence are merged under the most common genes and DNA. Across this sample there are about 570,000 distinct CDR3 sequences, with about 40% seen only once. The ten largest clones capture 48% of the sample. Here the sequenced sample was cultured PBMCs, taken from culture after CMV antigen stimulation. The clonotype was recovered from a human donor in good health (CMV status not recorded). Some clones in this sample may be carry-over from other donors' samples. Recombination connected TRBV5-1 to TRBJ1-1, with no reliable assignment of the D segment. The DNA is as follows: TGCGCCAGCAGCTTATCAGAACCTAGGACTGAAGCTTTCTTT. Translated, it reads CASSLSEPRTEAFF.